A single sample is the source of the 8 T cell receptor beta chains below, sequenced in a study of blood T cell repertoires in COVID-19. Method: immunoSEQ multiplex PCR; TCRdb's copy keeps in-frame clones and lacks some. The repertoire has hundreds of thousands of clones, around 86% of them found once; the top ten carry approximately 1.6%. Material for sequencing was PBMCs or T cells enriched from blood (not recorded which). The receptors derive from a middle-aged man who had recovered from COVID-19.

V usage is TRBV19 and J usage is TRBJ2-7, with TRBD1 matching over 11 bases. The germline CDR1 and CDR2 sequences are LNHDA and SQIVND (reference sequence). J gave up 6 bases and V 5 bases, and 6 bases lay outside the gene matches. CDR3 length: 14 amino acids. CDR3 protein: CASSPGTGGIEQYF. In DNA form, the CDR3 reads TGTGCCAGTAGTCCCGGGACAGGGGGAATCGAGCAGTACTTC.

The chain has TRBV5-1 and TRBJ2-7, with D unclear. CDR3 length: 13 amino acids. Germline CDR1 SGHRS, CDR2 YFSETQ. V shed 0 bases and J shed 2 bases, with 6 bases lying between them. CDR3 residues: CASSLVSPYEQYF. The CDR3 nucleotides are TGCGCCAGCAGCTTGGTCTCCCCCTACGAGCAGTACTTC.

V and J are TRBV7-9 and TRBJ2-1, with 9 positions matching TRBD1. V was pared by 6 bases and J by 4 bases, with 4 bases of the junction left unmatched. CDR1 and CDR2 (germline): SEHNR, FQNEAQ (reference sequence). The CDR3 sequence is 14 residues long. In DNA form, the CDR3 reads TGTGCCAGCAGACTTGGGACAGGGTACAATGAGCAGTTCTTC. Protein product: CASRLGTGYNEQFF.

The CDR3 reads CASSTGTGAGQPQHF. The CDR3 region has the DNA TGTGCCAGTAGTACAGGGACAGGGGCGGGTCAGCCCCAGCATTTT. The chain couples TRBV19 to TRBJ1-5, with 10 bases identical to TRBD1. This CDR3 comprises 15 residues. Germline CDR1 and CDR2: LNHDA and SQIVND (reference sequence). V shed 4 bases and J 6 bases; nucleotides not matched to a gene: 6.

The CDR3 DNA reads as TGTGCCATCAGCTTGGGACTAGCGGGAGGCCTCAACGAGCAGTACTTC. This translates into CAISLGLAGGLNEQYF. This chain links TRBV10-3 with TRBJ2-7; 15 nucleotides line up with TRBD2. The germline gives CDR1 ENHRY, CDR2 SYGVKD. CDR3 length: 16 residues. V shed 6 bases and J 5 bases; nucleotides not matched to a gene: 8.

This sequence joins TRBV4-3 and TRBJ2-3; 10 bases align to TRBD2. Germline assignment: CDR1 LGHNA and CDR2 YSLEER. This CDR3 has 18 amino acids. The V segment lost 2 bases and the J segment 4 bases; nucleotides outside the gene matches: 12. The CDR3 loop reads CASSQHTLAGGRPDTQYF. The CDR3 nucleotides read TGCGCCAGCAGCCAACATACTTTAGCGGGGGGCCGCCCAGATACGCAGTATTTT.

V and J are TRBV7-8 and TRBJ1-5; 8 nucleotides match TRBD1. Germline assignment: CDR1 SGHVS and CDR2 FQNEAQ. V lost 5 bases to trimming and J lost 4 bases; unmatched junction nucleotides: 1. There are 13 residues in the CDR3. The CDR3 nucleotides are TGTGCCAGCAGCGGGACAGGTAATCAGCCCCAGCATTTT. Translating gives CASSGTGNQPQHF. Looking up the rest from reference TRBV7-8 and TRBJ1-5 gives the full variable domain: GAGVSQSPRYKVAKRGQDVALRCDPISGHVSLFWYQQALGQGPEFLTYFQNEAQLDKSGLPSDRFFAERPEGSVSTLKIQRTQQEDSAVYLCASSGTGNQPQHFGDGTRLSIL.

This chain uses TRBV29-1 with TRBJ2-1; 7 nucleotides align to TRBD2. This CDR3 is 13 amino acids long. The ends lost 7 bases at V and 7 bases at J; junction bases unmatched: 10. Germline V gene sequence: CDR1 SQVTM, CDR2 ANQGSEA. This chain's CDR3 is CSGIEAGRNEQFF. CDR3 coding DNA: TGCAGCGGGATAGAAGCGGGGCGTAATGAGCAGTTCTTC.